This note documents a single T cell receptor beta chain sequence. Its specificity is unknown. This table comes from immunoSEQ multiplex PCR, and its TCRdb copy is limited to in-frame clones, with some not included. Here the sample spans tens of thousands of clones, about 88% being singletons. There are 14 residues in the CDR3. V lost 6 bases and J lost 2, with 12 bases in between. The germline V gene has CDR1 SGHDT and CDR2 YYEEEE. The data stem from a study of T cell responses to AZD1222 COVID-19 vaccine. General study findings and limits: Of the AZD1222 recipients, only 5 or 6 were seropositive at baseline. Mostly white British, mostly female donors; authors suggested clonal diversity may be underestimated. Repertoires were obtained solely post-peak T cell response. Unmutated variant regions are reportedly the target of nearly half of TCRs that are spike-specific.

This receptor was obtained from an adult in good health. The rearrangement joins TRBV5-6 to TRBJ1-3; no reliable D call. This material consisted of peripheral blood, taken on day 0 of AZD1222 vaccination. CDR3 DNA: TGTGCCAGCAACTCGTGGGCCCCTGGAAACACCATATATTTT. Protein: CASNSWAPGNTIYF.